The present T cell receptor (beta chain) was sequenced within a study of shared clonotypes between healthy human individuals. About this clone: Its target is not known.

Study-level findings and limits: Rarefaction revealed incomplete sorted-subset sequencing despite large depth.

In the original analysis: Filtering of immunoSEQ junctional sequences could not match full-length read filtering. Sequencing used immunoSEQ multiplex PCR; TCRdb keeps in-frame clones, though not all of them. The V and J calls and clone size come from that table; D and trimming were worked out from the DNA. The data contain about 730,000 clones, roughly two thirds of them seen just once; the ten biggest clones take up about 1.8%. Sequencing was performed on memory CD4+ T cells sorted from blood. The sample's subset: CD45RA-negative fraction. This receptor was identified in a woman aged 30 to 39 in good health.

CDR3 in amino acids: CASSSRGQTVQPQHF. The CDR3 DNA is TGTGCCAGCTCATCCAGGGGGCAAACGGTCCAGCCCCAGCATTTT. The chain uses TRBV18 and TRBJ1-5, with 8 bases lining up with TRBD1. This CDR3 has 15 amino acids. CDR1 and CDR2 from the germline V gene are KGHSH and LQKENI. J was trimmed by 7 bases and V by 5 bases; bases with no gene match: 10.